What follows are 20 T cell receptor beta chains derived from one specimen sequenced in a study of cytomegalovirus exposure and HLA in healthy donors (dated by TCRdb to the late 2010s). To prepare the library, the immunoSEQ multiplex PCR assay was applied. A mixture of 60 forward primers for TCR Vbeta segments and 13 reverse primers for TCR Jbeta segments was used in the multiplex PCR. TCRdb limited this immuneACCESS table to in-frame rearrangements with V and J called. A share of clones is missing; checked studies link under half to unresolved V genes, and the rest is unexplained. For this sample the table gives about 130,000 clones, of which 65% to 85% were detected only once. The top ten constitute about 1.5% of the sample. Material: PBMCs. The receptors come from a woman younger than 35 in good health and CMV-seronegative.

The V gene is TRBV15, the J gene TRBJ2-7, with 11 bases fitting TRBD1. CDR1 LNHNV and CDR2 YYDKDF come from the germline V gene (reference sequence). The CDR3 spans 18 residues. V shed 0 bases and J 0 bases; nucleotides not matched to a gene: 7. The chain's CDR3 is CATSREGQGGGSSYEQYF. CDR3 nucleotides: TGTGCCACCAGCAGAGAGGGACAGGGGGGAGGAAGCTCCTACGAGCAGTACTTC.

The chain uses TRBV29-1 and TRBJ2-1; no firm D call. The CDR3 has 13 amino acids. Germline V gene data show CDR1 as SQVTM and CDR2 as ANQGSEA. V gave up 4 bases and J gave up 0 bases, with 7 bases separating them. This chain's CDR3 is CSVVGRSYNEQFF. The DNA of the CDR3 is TGCAGCGTTGTTGGCCGCTCCTACAATGAGCAGTTCTTC.

This chain joins TRBV6-6 and TRBJ2-5, with 10 bases fitting TRBD2. The CDR3 extends over 14 amino acids. Germline V gene lookup returns CDR1 MNHNY and CDR2 SVGAGI (reference sequence). V shed 5 bases, J shed 9 bases, and the junction held 9 bases outside the gene matches. The CDR3 bases are TGTGCCAGCAGTATGACTAGCGGGCGCGGGGCCCAGTACTTC. Translated: CASSMTSGRGAQYF.

J is TRBJ2-2 and V is TRBV5-1, with 10 bases that match TRBD2. CDR1 and CDR2 from the germline V gene are SGHRS and YFSETQ. Unmatched junction bases numbered 7, after V lost 4 bases and J lost 4 bases. The CDR3 loop spans 16 amino acids. The CDR3, as DNA: TGCGCCAGCAGCCCCCAGTTAGCGGGAGGCACCGGGGAGCTGTTTTTT. Translated, it gives CASSPQLAGGTGELFF. The complete variable domain, with remaining parts taken from reference TRBV5-1 and TRBJ2-2, reads KAGVTQTPRYLIKTRGQQVTLSCSPISGHRSVSWYQQTPGQGLQFLFEYFSETQRNKGNFPGRFSGRQFSNSRSEMNVSTLELGDSALYLCASSPQLAGGTGELFFGEGSRLTVL.

This chain links TRBV6-4 with TRBJ2-2; tentatively, D is TRBD1 (6 bases). Germline V gives CDR1 MRHNA, CDR2 SNTAGT. The CDR3 contains 13 residues. V was shortened by 8 bases and J by 1 base, with 8 bases between the two germline ends. The CDR3 protein is CASLDRNTGELFF. The CDR3 DNA reads TGTGCCAGCCTGGACAGGAACACCGGGGAGCTGTTTTTT.

V is TRBV5-8 and J is TRBJ2-7, with 11 bases fitting TRBD2. This CDR3 comprises 14 residues. Losses at the gene ends were 2 bases for V and 4 bases for J; bases not matched to a gene: 2. In germline, CDR1 is SGHTS, CDR2 YDEGEE. DNA for the CDR3: TGTGCCAGCAGCTTTAGCGGGAGGGCGTACGAGCAGTACTTC. Residues: CASSFSGRAYEQYF.

The rearrangement uses TRBV14 and TRBJ2-3, with 7 bases lining up with TRBD1. Per the germline V gene, CDR1 is SGHDN and CDR2 is FVKESK. CDR3 size: 14 residues. V lost 4 bases, J lost 3 bases, and 4 bases stayed unmatched. This chain's CDR3 is CASSRDRTTDTQYF. The CDR3, as DNA: TGTGCCAGCAGCCGGGACAGAACAACAGATACGCAGTATTTT. The full variable domain, its missing parts supplied by reference TRBV14 and TRBJ2-3, is EAGVTQFPSHSVIEKGQTVTLRCDPISGHDNLYWYRRVMGKEIKFLLHFVKESKQDESGMPNNRFLAERTGGTYSTLKVQPAELEDSGVYFCASSRDRTTDTQYFGPGTRLTVL.

The gene calls are TRBV5-4 and TRBJ2-2; 10 bases line up with TRBD2. This CDR3 has 16 residues. Trimming cost V 2 bases and J 7 bases; bases outside gene matches: 8. CDR1 and CDR2 from the germline V gene are SGHNT and YYREEE (reference sequence). The CDR3 sequence: CASSFPASGSGGELFF. As DNA, the CDR3 is TGTGCCAGCAGCTTCCCCGCTAGCGGGAGTGGCGGGGAGCTGTTTTTT. The full variable domain, in which reference TRBV5-4 and TRBJ2-2 provide the parts outside the CDR3, is ETGVTQSPTHLIKTRGQQVTLRCSSQSGHNTVSWYQQALGQGPQFIFQYYREEENGRGNFPPRFSGLQFPNYSSELNVNALELDDSALYLCASSFPASGSGGELFFGEGSRLTVL.

The rearrangement joins TRBV6-5 to TRBJ2-3; D unresolved. The length of the CDR3 is 13 residues. Germline V gene data show CDR1 as MNHEY and CDR2 as SVGAGI. The V and J ends lost 6 bases and 0 bases respectively, with 7 bases between them. The CDR3 protein is CASSTESTDTQYF. The CDR3 nucleotides read TGTGCCAGCAGCACAGAGAGCACAGATACGCAGTATTTT.

The chain employs TRBV6-5 and TRBJ1-2; TRBD1 matches at 7 bases. This CDR3 has 14 amino acids. Germline V gene sequence: CDR1 MNHEY, CDR2 SVGAGI. Trimming cost V 5 bases and J 4 bases; bases outside gene matches: 7. Here the CDR3 DNA reads TGTGCCAGCAGTCCAGGGGGTAGAGTCTATGGCTACACCTTC. Translated, it gives CASSPGGRVYGYTF.

This sequence joins TRBV13 and TRBJ2-1, with TRBD2 identical over 12 bases. Germline CDR1 is PRHDT and CDR2 is FYEKMQ (reference sequence). The junction had 7 bases not matched to a gene; V was cut back by 5 bases and J by 8 bases. The CDR3 contains 15 residues. CDR3 nucleotides: TGTGCCAGCAGCGTACGACTAGCGGGAGCGGATGAGCAGTTCTTC. This gives the protein CASSVRLAGADEQFF.

CDR3 region: CASSLGQNNYGYTF. DNA of the CDR3: TGTGCCAGCAGCTTAGGACAGAATAACTATGGCTACACCTTC. The chain couples TRBV7-9 to TRBJ1-2; D might be TRBD1 (5 bases). Germline CDR1 is SEHNR and CDR2 is FQNEAQ (reference sequence). The CDR3 runs to 14 residues. The germline V and J ends were trimmed by 1 base and 1 base, with 7 bases remaining between them.

CDR3 sequence reads: CASSLNRGEGYTF. In DNA, the CDR3 is TGTGCCAGCAGCTTAAACAGGGGGGAAGGCTACACCTTC. The J gene is TRBJ1-2, the V gene TRBV7-2; TRBD1 matches at 8 bases. Germline lookup yields CDR1 SGHTA and CDR2 FQGNSA. The CDR3 runs to 13 residues. Trimming cost V 2 bases and J 8 bases; bases outside gene matches: 4.

The chain employs TRBV7-9 and TRBJ2-5; D uncertain. Trimming cost V 2 bases and J 4 bases, with 11 bases left between them. The CDR3 sequence is 14 residues long. Germline V CDR1 and CDR2: SEHNR, FQNEAQ (reference sequence). The CDR3 sequence: CASSLPVSRETQYF. The CDR3 nucleotides are TGTGCCAGCAGCTTACCCGTTTCCCGAGAGACCCAGTACTTC.

The chain couples TRBV14 to TRBJ2-5, with D tentatively TRBD2 (6 bases). With 0 bases removed from V and 1 base from J, the gap between germline ends came to 15 bases. This CDR3 spans 17 amino acids. The germline V gene has CDR1 SGHDN and CDR2 FVKESK. The CDR3 region has the DNA TGTGCCAGCAGCCAAGATGGGTTAGCGGCCGTCCAAGAGACCCAGTACTTC. This sequence encodes CASSQDGLAAVQETQYF.

J is TRBJ2-3 and V is TRBV5-6, with D possibly TRBD2 on 6 matching bases. V was cut by 2 bases and J by 0 bases, with 10 bases left in between. Looked up from germline, CDR1 is SGHDT and CDR2 is YYEEEE. The CDR3 contains 15 residues. CDR3 region: CASSFPSGSTDTQYF. In DNA form, the CDR3 reads TGTGCCAGCAGCTTTCCCAGCGGGAGCACAGATACGCAGTATTTT.

The chain recombines TRBV19 with TRBJ2-1; D not resolved. The length of the CDR3 is 13 residues. CDR1 is LNHDA and CDR2 is SQIVND in the germline V gene (reference sequence). V gave up 3 bases and J gave up 10 bases, with 13 bases separating them. The CDR3 coding sequence is TGTGCCAGTAGTATGAACCCACAGTGGGAGCAGTTCTTC. Translated: CASSMNPQWEQFF.

This chain connects TRBV11-3 to TRBJ2-3; maybe TRBD1 (5 bases). V lost 5 bases and J lost 2, with 14 bases in between. The CDR3 contains 15 residues. Germline V gene lookup returns CDR1 SGHNT and CDR2 YENEEA. The CDR3 DNA sequence: TGTGCCAGCAGCGCAGGGATACTGTCCACAGATACGCAGTATTTT. Residues: CASSAGILSTDTQYF.

The chain combines TRBV2 with TRBJ2-7, with D unresolved. Trimming took off 3 bases at V and 2 bases at J, with 8 bases between the two ends. The CDR3 contains 13 residues. Germline assignment: CDR1 SNHLY and CDR2 FYNNEI. The CDR3 loop reads CASSEGVTYEQYF. The CDR3 nucleotides are TGTGCCAGCAGTGAGGGCGTTACCTACGAGCAGTACTTC.

The rearrangement links TRBV5-4 to TRBJ2-7; D is possibly TRBD2 (6 bases). This CDR3 is 15 amino acids long. The ends were cut back, 0 bases at V and 3 bases at J, with 13 bases in the middle. Germline lookup yields CDR1 SGHNT and CDR2 YYREEE (reference sequence). CDR3 amino acids: CASSLGGLPLYEQYF. The CDR3 DNA sequence: TGTGCCAGCAGCTTGGGGGGACTTCCTCTCTACGAGCAGTACTTC.